This T cell receptor (beta chain) comes out of a study of blood T cell repertoires in COVID-19. Looking at the study overall: The study drew acute and convalescent COVID-19 samples from the United States, Italy and Spain.

The protocol was immunoSEQ multiplex PCR, while the TCRdb copy is restricted to in-frame clones and leaves out a portion. The repertoire holds tens of thousands of clones, with about 80% as singletons. The CDR3 consists of 16 residues. The germline V gene has CDR1 SGHAT and CDR2 FQNNGV. V trimming: 3 bases; J trimming: 5 bases; junction bases outside the gene matches: 12. Material: peripheral blood. The TCR comes from a human donor in a cohort sampled during active COVID-19. The V gene is TRBV11-2, the J gene TRBJ2-7, with 8 nucleotides matching TRBD1. The CDR3 is CASSFGQGVTLDEQYF. As DNA, the CDR3 is TGTGCCAGCAGCTTTGGACAGGGAGTTACCCTGGACGAGCAGTACTTC.